One sample yielded the 8 T cell receptor beta chains listed below, sequenced in a study of blood T cell repertoires in COVID-19. Some clones are missing from TCRdb's copy, which holds only in-frame ones; the method was immunoSEQ multiplex PCR. The sample lists more than 90,000 clones, roughly 89% occurring once. Sequencing used peripheral blood. Source of these receptors: a woman aged 55-70 years with COVID-19, enrolled during active disease.

V and J are TRBV30 and TRBJ1-5; D is unresolved. The CDR3 runs 13 residues. V was clipped by 3 bases and J by 5 bases, with 11 bases between them. The germline CDR1 and CDR2 sequences are GTSNPN and SVGIG (reference sequence). The CDR3 reads CAWSPRGDQPQHF. CDR3 nucleotides: TGTGCCTGGAGCCCCCGGGGAGATCAGCCCCAGCATTTT.

This rearrangement joins TRBV10-3 to TRBJ2-3; 10 nucleotides agree with TRBD2. V lost 6 bases and J lost 4; bases outside the gene matches: 4. The length of the CDR3 is 14 residues. Germline assignment: CDR1 ENHRY and CDR2 SYGVKD. As DNA, the CDR3 is TGTGCCATCAGGTGGGGGACTAGCGCAGATACGCAGTATTTT. This codes for CAIRWGTSADTQYF.

The chain employs TRBV6-5 and TRBJ2-2, with no clear D. V lost 3 bases and J 7 bases, leaving 12 bases between the germline ends. Per germline, CDR1 MNHEY and CDR2 SVGAGI. The CDR3 is 14 residues long. CDR3 residues: CASSYEPLGGELFF. DNA for the CDR3: TGTGCCAGCAGTTATGAGCCCCTAGGCGGGGAGCTGTTTTTT.

V gene TRBV6-2 or TRBV6-3 combines with J gene TRBJ1-5; D may be TRBD1 (5 bases). The CDR3 consists of 13 residues. CDR1 MNHEY and CDR2 SVGEGT come from the germline V gene. Trimming cost V 4 bases and J 5 bases, with 9 bases left between them. The CDR3 protein is CASSSWGDQPQHF. DNA for the CDR3: TGTGCCAGCAGTTCCTGGGGGGATCAGCCCCAGCATTTT.

The chain recombines TRBV7-2 with TRBJ2-1; D is ambiguous. V shed 3 bases and J shed 10 bases, with 13 bases lying between them. The CDR3 totals 13 residues. The germline gives CDR1 SGHTA, CDR2 FQGNSA. The CDR3 sequence: CASSLSTIGEQFF. DNA for the CDR3: TGTGCCAGCAGCTTGAGTACTATTGGGGAGCAGTTCTTC.

This sequence joins TRBV9 and TRBJ1-2; a possible D gene is TRBD1 (5 bases). The CDR3 contains 14 residues. The V gene lost 4 bases and the J gene lost 3 bases, with 13 bases spanning the gap. Looked up from germline, CDR1 is SGDLS and CDR2 is YYNGEE. The CDR3: CASSFGTGDYGYTF. The CDR3 nucleotides are TGTGCCAGCAGCTTTGGGACGGGGGACTATGGCTACACCTTC.

V usage is TRBV6-5 and J usage is TRBJ1-3; D is possibly TRBD1 (6 bases). V shed 2 bases and J shed 0 bases, with 11 bases lying between them. The CDR3 length is 16 residues. Germline lookup yields CDR1 MNHEY and CDR2 SVGAGI. The CDR3 bases are TGTGCCAGCAGTTACCCCGGACAGAACTCTGGAAACACCATATATTTT. This encodes CASSYPGQNSGNTIYF.

The chain recombines TRBV6-2 or TRBV6-3 with TRBJ1-2; D gene unclear. V lost 6 bases to trimming and J lost 4 bases, with 9 bases between them. The CDR3 is 12 amino acids. Germline V gene data show CDR1 as MNHEY and CDR2 as SVGEGT. CDR3 coding DNA: TGTGCCAGCAGCCCAGGAGGCTATGGCTACACCTTC. Protein: CASSPGGYGYTF.